These 3 T cell receptor beta chains were sequenced from one sample in a study of blood T cell repertoires in COVID-19. Generated by immunoSEQ multiplex PCR, the TCRdb table keeps only in-frame clones and is missing some. The table includes roughly 140,000 clones, roughly 80% detected once. Sequencing was carried out using peripheral blood. The origin of the receptors is a woman over 75 with acute or convalescent COVID-19.

The V and J genes are TRBV7-3 and TRBJ1-1; D uncertain. Trimming left V 3 bases short and J 5 bases short, with 10 bases between. The CDR3 totals 13 residues. Germline CDR1 SGHTA, CDR2 FQGTGA. CDR3 region: CASSFGVRTEAFF. DNA for the CDR3: TGTGCCAGCAGCTTCGGGGTAAGAACTGAAGCTTTCTTT.

This chain joins TRBV18 and TRBJ2-7, with TRBD2 matching 8 bases. V dropped 3 bases and J dropped 4; count of bases not matched to a gene: 8. In germline, CDR1 is KGHSH, CDR2 LQKENI. There are 15 residues in the CDR3. The CDR3, as DNA: TGTGCCAGCTCACCCCCTACTAGCGGACGATACGAGCAGTACTTC. Encoded protein: CASSPPTSGRYEQYF.

This chain connects TRBV4-1 to TRBJ2-1; 7 bases fit TRBD2. With V trimmed by 2 bases and J by 1 base, 8 bases remained unmatched. The CDR3 runs 17 residues. In germline, CDR1 is MGHRA, CDR2 YSYEKL. The CDR3 DNA reads as TGCGCCAGCAGCCAAATCATTGGCGGGAGTTCCTACAATGAGCAGTTCTTC. Amino acid sequence: CASSQIIGGSSYNEQFF.